This TCR beta chain derives from a study of shared clonotypes between healthy human individuals. For the study at large: Donor ages ranged 18 to 49 years: a couple of women, three men.

Study results and limitations: Relative to memory subsets, naive subsets generally showed larger estimated richness. A reduction in generation probabilities was seen for non-shared clonotypes relative to those shared by all four donors.

The CDR3 consists of 10 residues. V was clipped by 1 base and J by 7 bases, with 1 base between them. The germline V gene encodes CDR1 SNHLY and CDR2 FYNNEI. The donors were adults (healthy and HIV-negative) with no recent acute infections or vaccinations. The assay was immunoSEQ multiplex PCR, and TCRdb's table has in-frame clones only and misses some. This sample yields about 1.1 million clones, of which about four fifths are seen a single time; 0.55% to 0.7% belongs to the top ten. Worth noting for this clone: What it binds is not known. This sample includes further DNA sequences coding for the same CDR3.

The V call is TRBV2, the J call TRBJ1-2; D not resolved. Sequenced sample: memory CD4+ T cells from PBMCs. Regarding subset: CD45RA-negative fraction. This TCR came from a man between 18 and 29 years old in good health. Some clones in this sample may be carry-over from other donors' samples. CDR3 in amino acids: CASSEGGYTF. The CDR3 nucleotides are TGTGCCAGCAGTGAAGGTGGCTACACCTTC.